The T cell receptor beta chain described here comes from a study of metastatic and nonmetastatic thyroid tumors. Overall study: Repertoires were compared across blood and tumor or nodule tissue from malignant and benign thyroid patients. The study's findings and limits: Compared with benign nodules, malignant thyroid tumors were reported to have significantly higher TCR beta diversity in both blood and tumor.

Prior to thyroid surgery, none of the patients had received any treatment. This CDR3 is built from 17 residues. The V end was cut by 0 bases, the J end by 5 bases, with 18 bases between. Per germline, CDR1 LGHNA and CDR2 YSLEER. With respect to this clone: Its target is unknown.

TCRdb redid the clone calls on the PCR reads using MiXCR. The sample lists fewer than 25,000 clones, about 18% occurring once. The rearrangement joins TRBV4-3 to TRBJ2-3, with D perhaps matching TRBD1 (6 bases). The TCR sequence derives from a male donor with papillary thyroid cancer or a benign thyroid nodule (not recorded which). Some clones in this sample may be carry-over from other donors' samples. The material sequenced was blood. CDR3 bases: TGCGCCAGCAGCCAAGATCGACTACAGGGTTCAGGAGATACGCAGTATTTT. It is translated as CASSQDRLQGSGDTQYF.